One and the same sample provided the 4 T cell receptor beta chains below, sequenced in a study of T cell responses to AZD1222 COVID-19 vaccine. Here immunoSEQ multiplex PCR was the method, and the copy in TCRdb shows in-frame clones only, minus some. The sample has about 83,000 clones; 86% are singletons. The material was peripheral blood, obtained on day 0 of AZD1222 vaccination. These receptors were collected from an adult in good health.

The rearrangement uses TRBV7-2 and TRBJ1-5; 7 bases fit TRBD1. The CDR3 is made up of 13 amino acids. V trimming: 5 bases; J trimming: 6 bases; junction bases outside the gene matches: 4. Germline V gene data show CDR1 as SGHTA and CDR2 as FQGNSA. CDR3 residues: CASSMDRTQPQHF. Here the CDR3 DNA reads TGTGCCAGCAGCATGGACAGGACTCAGCCCCAGCATTTT.

This clone was found a few times. This sequence joins TRBV7-2 and TRBJ2-2, with TRBD2 matching 16 bases. Germline CDR1 SGHTA, CDR2 FQGNSA. Trimming removed 4 bases from V and 5 bases from J; junction bases left unmatched: 4. This CDR3 comprises 17 residues. As DNA, the CDR3 is TGTGCCAGCAGCTGGGTGGGACTAGCGGGAGGGACCGGGGAGCTGTTTTTT. It specifies CASSWVGLAGGTGELFF.

The chain carries TRBV28 and TRBJ2-7; D remains unclear. Trimming removed 2 bases from V and 6 bases from J, with 11 bases in between. The CDR3 loop spans 13 amino acids. From germline, CDR1 is MDHEN and CDR2 SYDVKM. CDR3 bases: TGTGCCAGCAGTTTACAGTTGGAATCCGAGCAGTACTTC. Amino acids: CASSLQLESEQYF.

This rearrangement joins TRBV20-1 to TRBJ2-3; D perhaps matches TRBD1 (5 bases). Trimming removed 3 bases from V and 2 bases from J, with 15 bases in between. CDR1 and CDR2 from the germline V gene are DFQATT and SNEGSKA (reference sequence). The CDR3 has 15 residues. CDR3 nucleotide sequence: TGCAGTGCTAGTTTGCAGGGCGCCTTCACAGATACGCAGTATTTT. Translating it yields CSASLQGAFTDTQYF.